This entry concerns a single TCR beta chain. The target antigen is unknown. The table came from immunoSEQ multiplex PCR; TCRdb's copy has only in-frame clones and leaves some out. The table has about 220,000 clones, 70% to 90% seen once. The data were obtained in a study of cytomegalovirus exposure and HLA in healthy donors. About the research overall: Later analysis reported that the approximately 130 validation repertoires shared the platform of the approximately 670 first-cohort repertoires. Study results and limitations: Published work reported that the classifier diagnosed cytomegalovirus status with high specificity and sensitivity. The CMV antigen specificity of three CMV-associated chains was confirmed through in vitro analysis.

With V trimmed by 5 bases and J by 7 bases, 9 bases remained unmatched. Germline values: CDR1 MDHEN, CDR2 SYDVKM. This CDR3 comprises 16 residues. The V gene is TRBV28, the J gene TRBJ2-1, with 12 nucleotides matching TRBD2. Sequencing input: PBMCs. The receptor comes from a woman between 18 and 29 years old in good health and CMV-seronegative. CDR3 nucleotides: TGTGCCAGCAGTCCACAGACTAGCGGGAGTCATAATGAGCAGTTCTTC. Its protein is CASSPQTSGSHNEQFF.